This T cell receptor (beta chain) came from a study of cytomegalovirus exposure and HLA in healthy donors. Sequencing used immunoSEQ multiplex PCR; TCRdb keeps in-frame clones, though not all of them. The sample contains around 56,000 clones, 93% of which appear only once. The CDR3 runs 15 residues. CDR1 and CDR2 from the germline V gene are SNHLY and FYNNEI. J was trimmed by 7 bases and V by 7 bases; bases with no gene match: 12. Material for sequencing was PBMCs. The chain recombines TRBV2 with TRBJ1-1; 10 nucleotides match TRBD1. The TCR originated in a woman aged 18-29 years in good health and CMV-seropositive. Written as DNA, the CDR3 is TGTGCCAGCACCACAATGACAGGGGGCGTCGGTGAAGCTTTCTTT. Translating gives CASTTMTGGVGEAFF.